In this sample, the clone carrying this TCR beta chain is medium-sized (0.01 to 0.1%). Its cognate antigen is unknown. The data originate from a study of metastatic and nonmetastatic thyroid tumors. Turning to the study itself: The comparison covered peripheral blood and tumor or nodule tissue in malignant and benign thyroid patients.

Prior to thyroid surgery, none of the patients had received any treatment. CDR1 is SGHRS, CDR2 YFSETQ, per germline. The CDR3 totals 14 residues. V lost 4 bases, J lost 5 bases, and 8 bases stayed unmatched. Broader study findings: Benign nodules reportedly had significantly lower TCR beta diversity than malignant thyroid tumors in blood and tumor.

TCRdb reassembled clones from the PCR reads with MiXCR. The sample contains several thousand clones, 39% of which appear only once. Material for sequencing was tumor tissue. This chain uses TRBV5-1 with TRBJ1-1; 7 nucleotides agree with TRBD1. The TCR comes from a female donor with papillary thyroid cancer or a benign thyroid nodule (not recorded which). Some clones in this sample may be carry-over from other donors' samples. Here the CDR3 reads CASSVHRGGTEAFF. The CDR3 DNA sequence: TGCGCCAGCAGCGTTCACAGGGGAGGAACTGAAGCTTTCTTT.